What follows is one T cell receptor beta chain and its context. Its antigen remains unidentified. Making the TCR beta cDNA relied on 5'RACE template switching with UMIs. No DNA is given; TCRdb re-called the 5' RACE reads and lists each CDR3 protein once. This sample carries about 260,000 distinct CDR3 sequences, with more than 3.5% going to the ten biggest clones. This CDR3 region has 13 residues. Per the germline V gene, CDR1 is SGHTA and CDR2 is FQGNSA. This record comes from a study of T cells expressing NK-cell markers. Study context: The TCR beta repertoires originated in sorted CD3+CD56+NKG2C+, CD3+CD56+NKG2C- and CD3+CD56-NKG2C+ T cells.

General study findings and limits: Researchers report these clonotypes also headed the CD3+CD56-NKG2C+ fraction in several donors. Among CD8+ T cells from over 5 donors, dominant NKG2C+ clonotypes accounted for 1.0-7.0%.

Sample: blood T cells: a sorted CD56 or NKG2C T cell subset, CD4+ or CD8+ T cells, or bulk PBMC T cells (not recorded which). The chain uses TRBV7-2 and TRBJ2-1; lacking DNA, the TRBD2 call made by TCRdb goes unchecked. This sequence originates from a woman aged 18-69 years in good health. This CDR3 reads CASSLGLAGGEFF.